What follows describes a single TCR beta chain. Losses at the gene ends were 4 bases for V and 2 bases for J; bases not matched to a gene: 5. Germline CDR1 SGDLS, CDR2 YYNGEE. The CDR3 extends over 16 amino acids. Here immunoSEQ multiplex PCR was the method, and the copy in TCRdb shows in-frame clones only, minus some. The sample lists 65,000 to 85,000 clones; over 85% were seen once. This specimen comes from a study of cytomegalovirus exposure and HLA in healthy donors. Sequenced material: PBMCs. V and J are TRBV9 and TRBJ2-3; 12 bases fit TRBD2. The sequence came from a woman aged 18 to 35 in good health and CMV-seronegative. This CDR3 is CASSIGLAGITDTQYF. The CDR3 region has the DNA TGTGCCAGCAGCATTGGACTAGCGGGGATCACAGATACGCAGTATTTT.